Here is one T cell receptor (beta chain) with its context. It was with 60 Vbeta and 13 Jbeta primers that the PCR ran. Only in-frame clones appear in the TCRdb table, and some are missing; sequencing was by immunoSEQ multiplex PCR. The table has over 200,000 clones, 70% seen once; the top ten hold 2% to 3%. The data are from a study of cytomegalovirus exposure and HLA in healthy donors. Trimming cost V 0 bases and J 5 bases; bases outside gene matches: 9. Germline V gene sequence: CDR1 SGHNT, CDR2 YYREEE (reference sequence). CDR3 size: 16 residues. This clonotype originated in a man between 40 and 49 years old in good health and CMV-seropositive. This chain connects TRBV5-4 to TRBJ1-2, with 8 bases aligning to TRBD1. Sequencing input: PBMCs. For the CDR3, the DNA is TGTGCCAGCAGCTTGGCAGGGGGCCGACGTGAGTATGGCTACACCTTC. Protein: CASSLAGGRREYGYTF.